Each of the 9 T cell receptor beta chains below was sequenced from the same sample in a study of radiotherapy plus CTLA-4 blockade in lung cancer. This table comes from immunoSEQ multiplex PCR, and its TCRdb copy is limited to in-frame clones, with some not included. The data hold roughly 48,000 clones, with 65% to 85% observed a single time. The sample here was peripheral blood, taken from a patient treated with radiotherapy plus ipilimumab. These receptors originate from a human donor with non-small cell lung cancer who had stable disease on radiotherapy plus ipilimumab.

J is TRBJ2-3 and V is TRBV9; 11 bases line up with TRBD2. This CDR3 region has 17 residues. Germline V CDR1 and CDR2: SGDLS, YYNGEE. The J segment lost 4 bases and the V segment lost 2 bases, leaving 9 bases of the junction unmatched. The CDR3: CASSVSPVAGGPDTQYF. The CDR3 DNA sequence: TGTGCCAGCAGCGTTTCGCCGGTAGCGGGGGGGCCAGATACGCAGTATTTT.

This clone was seen only a few times. The V call is TRBV28, the J call TRBJ2-7; perhaps TRBD1 as D (6 bases). V was clipped by 5 bases and J by 9 bases, with 20 bases between them. Germline V gene data show CDR1 as MDHEN and CDR2 as SYDVKM. The CDR3 spans 14 residues. CDR3: CASSPDRPPFGQYV. CDR3 bases: TGTGCCAGCAGTCCCGACAGGCCACCCTTTGGGCAGTACGTC.

V is TRBV19 and J is TRBJ1-4; D is ambiguous. Trimming stripped 5 bases from V and 4 bases from J, with 14 bases between. Germline CDR1 LNHDA, CDR2 SQIVND (reference sequence). The CDR3 spans 15 residues. This CDR3 is CASSELSGGNEKLFF. CDR3 coding DNA: TGTGCCAGTAGTGAGCTAAGTGGCGGTAATGAAAAACTGTTTTTT.

The J gene is TRBJ1-2, the V gene TRBV5-6; D is uncertain. This CDR3 comprises 14 residues. V was cut by 3 bases and J by 8 bases, with 17 bases left in between. Germline-derived CDR1 and CDR2 are SGHDT and YYEEEE. CDR3 bases: TGTGCCAGCAGCTCGTGGGGAAGGGTGGAGGGCTACACCTTC. It encodes CASSSWGRVEGYTF.

The V call is TRBV7-2, the J call TRBJ1-1; D ambiguous. Germline V gene data show CDR1 as SGHTA and CDR2 as FQGNSA. CDR3 length: 13 residues. Trimming cost V 4 bases and J 5 bases, with 11 bases left between them. The chain's CDR3 is CASSSERETEAFF. The DNA of the CDR3 is TGTGCCAGCAGCTCAGAAAGGGAAACTGAAGCTTTCTTT.

This clone was observed a few times. V and J are TRBV5-6 and TRBJ2-7; D remains unclear. V lost 2 bases, J lost 3 bases, and 9 bases lay in between. The CDR3 runs to 13 residues. Germline V CDR1 and CDR2: SGHDT, YYEEEE. Here the CDR3 reads CASSFGRSYEQYF. The CDR3 DNA reads as TGTGCCAGCAGCTTCGGACGGAGCTACGAGCAGTACTTC.

The rearrangement joins TRBV4-2 to TRBJ1-1; 8 bases line up with TRBD1. CDR1 and CDR2 from the germline V gene are LGHNA and YNFKEQ. This CDR3 is 14 amino acids long. With 5 bases clipped from V and 0 bases from J, the junction kept 2 bases outside the gene matches. CDR3 coding DNA: TGTGCCAGCAGCGGGGACAGGCTGAACACTGAAGCTTTCTTT. It encodes CASSGDRLNTEAFF.

The genes are TRBV6-6 and TRBJ1-5; D remains unclear. CDR3 length equals 14 residues. Looked up from germline, CDR1 is MNHNY and CDR2 is SVGAGI (reference sequence). Trimming took off 6 bases at V and 0 bases at J, with 9 bases between the two ends. The CDR3 DNA follows: TGTGCCAGCAGAGAGGACTATAGCAATCAGCCCCAGCATTTT. This encodes CASREDYSNQPQHF.

The chain employs TRBV9 and TRBJ2-5, with a tentative D call TRBD1 (6 bases). This CDR3 contains 15 residues. The germline V gene has CDR1 SGDLS and CDR2 YYNGEE. Trimming stripped 2 bases from V and 3 bases from J, with 14 bases between. CDR3 in amino acids: CASSVQGMRKETQYF. The CDR3 nucleotides read TGTGCCAGCAGCGTCCAGGGGATGCGAAAAGAGACCCAGTACTTC.